The text below deals with one T cell receptor beta chain. Its cognate antigen is unknown. It was with a sample-barcoded 5' primer and a J-beta primer mix that a second PCR of roughly 6 to 12 cycles was run. TCRdb re-analysed the 5' RACE reads in MiXCR, keeping a single row per CDR3 protein. Of 2 million or so distinct CDR3 sequences listed, approximately 50% are singletons. Germline lookup yields CDR1 DFQATT and CDR2 SNEGSKA (reference sequence). The CDR3 spans 14 residues. V gave up 1 base and J gave up 4 bases, with 13 bases separating them. The sample is drawn from a study of blood T cells in healthy people across ages. For the study at large: With template switching, about one barcoded beta molecule was captured per two T cells. Overall study results and limits: Observed TCR beta diversity showed a strong correlation with the percentage of naive T cells as measured by flow cytometry.

Donors each provided approximately 9.6 milliliters of peripheral blood. Extracted total RNA amounted to at least 5.5 micrograms for each sample. Sequencing was carried out using blood. The receptor comes from a middle-aged woman in good health. V and J are TRBV20-1 and TRBJ1-1, with D possibly matching TRBD1 (6 bases). The CDR3 bases are TGCAGTGCTAGAGTACAGGGTAGCCGCACTGAAGCTTTCTTT. Translation: CSARVQGSRTEAFF.